The T cell receptor beta chain under discussion was sequenced for a study of CD8 T cells in Susac syndrome. About the study: When their blood was taken, patients with Susac syndrome were therapy-naive, taking corticosteroids, or taking intravenous immunoglobulin alone.

When the RNA was reverse transcribed, random hexamers were used with an input of roughly 0.45 to 1 ug. TCRdb recomputed calls from the immunoSEQ multiplex PCR reads with MiXCR, one row per CDR3 protein. This table holds roughly 130,000 distinct CDR3 sequences, just under 95% found once. Germline lookup yields CDR1 PRHDT and CDR2 FYEKMQ (reference sequence). This CDR3 comprises 16 residues. The junction had 9 bases not matched to a gene; V was cut back by 4 bases and J by 6 bases. This receptor was identified in a human donor with Susac syndrome. Material for sequencing was CD8+ T cells from PBMCs. The chain couples TRBV13 to TRBJ2-4, with 10 bases lining up with TRBD2. CDR3 DNA sequence: TGTGCCAGCAGCTACTCCGGGACTAGCGAAGGAAACATTCAGTACTTC. Its protein is CASSYSGTSEGNIQYF.